This T cell receptor (beta chain) was sequenced for a study of blood T cells in healthy people across ages. In regard to this clonotype: Relative to the germline gene, one junction end is altered; a read error may explain this.

This CDR3 has 16 residues. Germline V gives CDR1 SGHTA, CDR2 FQGTGA. The authors ran a second PCR of about 7 to 11 cycles using a sample-barcoded 5' primer and a J-beta primer mix. TCRdb passed the 5' RACE reads through MiXCR, listing each CDR3 protein once. The sample includes about 1,500,000 distinct CDR3 sequences, 42% of them seen just once. The chain has TRBV7-3 and TRBJ2-5; 10 positions match TRBD2. Sequencing was carried out using blood. This receptor was identified in a woman aged 18-29 years in good health. The CDR3 region is CASSQGTSAPQETRYF. The DNA of the CDR3 is TGTGCCAGCAGCCAGGGGACTAGCGCCCCTCAAGAGACCCGGTACTTC.